This T cell receptor (beta chain) was found in a study of T cells after posttransplantation cyclophosphamide. Broader study findings: TRB overlap between skin or GI tissue T cells and blood was limited. Recipient CMV seropositivity and CMV reactivation strongly tracked TRB clonality. Later post-transplant blood repertoires were often dominated by donor CD8+ memory clones.

Profiled with immunoSEQ multiplex PCR; TCRdb holds only in-frame clones, not every one. This set yields about 37,000 clones and no singletons; the top ten hold approximately 5.9%. With V trimmed by 5 bases and J by 2 bases, 15 bases remained unmatched. CDR1 and CDR2 (germline): SGHVS, FNYEAQ. This CDR3 region has 17 residues. The related graft donor's blood sample was taken on the day of bone marrow donation. In its sample, this clone was seen many times. Its matching antigen is unknown. This TCR was sampled from a man between 25 and 39 years old in good health and a related stem cell transplant donor. The sample comprised PBMCs. The chain has TRBV7-6 and TRBJ2-7, with 7 bases aligning to TRBD1. CDR3 sequence (DNA): TGTGCCAGCAGCCCCACCGAAACAGGGGCCGCGACCTACGAGCAGTACTTC. Amino acids: CASSPTETGAATYEQYF. Full variable domain (rest looked up from reference TRBV7-6 and TRBJ2-7): GAGVSQSPRYKVTKRGQDVALRCDPISGHVSLYWYRQALGQGPEFLTYFNYEAQQDKSGLPNDRFSAERPEGSISTLTIQRTEQRDSAMYRCASSPTETGAATYEQYFGPGTRLTVT.